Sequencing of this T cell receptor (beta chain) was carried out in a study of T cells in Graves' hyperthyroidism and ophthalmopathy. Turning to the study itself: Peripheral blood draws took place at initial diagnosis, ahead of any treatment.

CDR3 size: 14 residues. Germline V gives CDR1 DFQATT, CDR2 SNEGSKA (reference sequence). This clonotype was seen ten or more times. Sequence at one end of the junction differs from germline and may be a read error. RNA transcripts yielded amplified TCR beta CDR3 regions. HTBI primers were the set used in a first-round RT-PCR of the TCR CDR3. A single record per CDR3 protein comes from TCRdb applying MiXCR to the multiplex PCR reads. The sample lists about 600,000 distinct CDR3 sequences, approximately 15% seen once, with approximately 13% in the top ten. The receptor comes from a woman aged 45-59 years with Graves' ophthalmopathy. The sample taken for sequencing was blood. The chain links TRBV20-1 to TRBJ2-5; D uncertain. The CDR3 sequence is CSVRNPSNQETQYF. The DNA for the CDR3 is TGCAGTGTTAGAAATCCTAGTAACCAAGAGACCCAGTACTTC.